The rows below give T cell receptor beta chains drawn from one sample of a study of PD-L1 blockade in urothelial cancer. TCRdb's copy holds only in-frame clones and misses some; the assay was immunoSEQ multiplex PCR. The repertoire has about 53,000 clones, around 88% of them found once; the top ten carry roughly 15%. Sequenced material: PBMCs, taken around atezolizumab (anti-PD-L1) treatment. These receptors were taken from a woman aged 55-75 years with urothelial cancer. The CDR3 runs from the conserved cysteine through the conserved F or W. Each record gives: D gene, CDR3 length, clone size, J gene, V gene, CDR3 protein, CDR3 DNA. A D gene is named only where the DNA matches it firmly. Size tells how often a clone was seen (once, few, many) or the class of an expanded clone, and some rows leave it out.

D: TRBD2
length: 13
size: -
J: TRBJ2-7
V: TRBV11-2
CDR3: CASSRRPGLAQYF
DNA: TGTGCCAGTTCCCGTAGACCGGGACTAGCCCAATACTTC

D: -
length: 15
size: few
J: TRBJ2-1
V: TRBV19
CDR3: CASSQGGVSYNEQFF
DNA: TGTGCCAGTTCCCAAGGAGGGGTCTCCTACAATGAGCAGTTCTTC

D: TRBD1
length: 15
size: -
J: TRBJ2-7
V: TRBV4-3
CDR3: CASSPGQGAFYEQYF
DNA: TGCGCCAGCAGCCCAGGACAGGGTGCCTTCTACGAGCAGTACTTC

D: TRBD2
length: 13
size: once
J: TRBJ2-3
V: TRBV5-8
CDR3: CASGLAGADTQYF
DNA: TGTGCCAGCGGGCTAGCGGGGGCAGATACGCAGTATTTT

D: -
length: 13
size: -
J: TRBJ2-7
V: TRBV6-5
CDR3: CASSPGTLYEQYF
DNA: TGTGCCAGCAGTCCCGGGACTCTCTACGAGCAGTACTTC

D: TRBD1
length: 16
size: -
J: TRBJ1-6
V: TRBV4-3
CDR3: CASSPVDGTGDPPLHF
DNA: TGCGCCAGCAGCCCGGTCGACGGGACAGGGGATCCACCCCTCCACTTT

D: TRBD1
length: 16
size: -
J: TRBJ1-1
V: TRBV11-2
CDR3: CASSLSGTGGATEAFF
DNA: TGTGCCAGCAGCTTATCCGGGACAGGGGGCGCGACGGAGGCTTTCTTT

D: TRBD2
length: 14
size: -
J: TRBJ2-1
V: TRBV29-1
CDR3: CSVQDRLAGGPQFF
DNA: TGCAGCGTTCAAGATAGGCTAGCGGGAGGGCCACAGTTCTTC

D: TRBD1
length: 15
size: -
J: TRBJ2-5
V: TRBV29-1
CDR3: CSVAGTGGVGWTQYF
DNA: TGCAGCGTGGCCGGGACAGGCGGTGTCGGATGGACCCAGTACTTC

D: -
length: 16
size: -
J: TRBJ1-3
V: TRBV19
CDR3: CASSSQGHHSGNTIYF
DNA: TGTGCCAGTAGTTCACAGGGACACCACTCTGGAAACACCATATATTTT

D: -
length: 14
size: -
J: TRBJ2-3
V: TRBV5-1
CDR3: CASSPPVGADTQYF
DNA: TGCGCCAGCAGCCCTCCGGTGGGGGCGGATACGCAGTATTTT

D: TRBD2
length: 15
size: -
J: TRBJ2-3
V: TRBV5-6
CDR3: CASSQLAGGSDTQYF
DNA: TGTGCCAGCAGTCAACTAGCGGGAGGTTCAGATACGCAGTATTTT

D: -
length: 12
size: -
J: TRBJ1-1
V: TRBV25-1
CDR3: CASGQGNTEAFF
DNA: TGTGCCAGCGGGCAGGGGAACACTGAAGCTTTCTTT

D: TRBD2
length: 17
size: -
J: TRBJ2-1
V: TRBV4-1
CDR3: CASSQEFSTSGPPEQFF
DNA: TGCGCCAGCAGCCAAGAATTTTCGACTAGCGGGCCCCCTGAGCAGTTCTTC

D: -
length: 13
size: -
J: TRBJ1-1
V: TRBV10-3
CDR3: CAIRAGSGTEAFF
DNA: TGTGCCATCAGAGCAGGGTCGGGCACTGAAGCTTTCTTT

D: TRBD2
length: 19
size: -
J: TRBJ2-7
V: TRBV15
CDR3: CATSRDLGPPLAGDYEQYF
DNA: TGTGCCACCAGCAGAGATCTAGGGCCCCCACTAGCGGGAGACTACGAGCAGTACTTC

D: -
length: 15
size: -
J: TRBJ2-6
V: TRBV5-1
CDR3: CASNLGHSGANVLTF
DNA: TGCGCCAGCAACCTTGGACATTCCGGGGCCAACGTCCTGACTTTC

D: -
length: 15
size: -
J: TRBJ1-1
V: TRBV18
CDR3: CASSPPSVVNTEAFF
DNA: TGTGCCAGCTCACCACCGTCAGTTGTGAACACTGAAGCTTTCTTT

D: -
length: 14
size: -
J: TRBJ1-4
V: TRBV11-2
CDR3: CASSLRGYGEKLFF
DNA: TGTGCCAGCAGCTTAAGGGGGTACGGTGAAAAACTGTTTTTT

D: -
length: 13
size: -
J: TRBJ2-3
V: TRBV7-6
CDR3: CASSLGGPDTQYF
DNA: TGTGCCAGCAGCTTAGGTGGCCCAGATACGCAGTATTTT

D: -
length: 14
size: -
J: TRBJ1-2
V: TRBV7-9
CDR3: CASSPPTVSHGYTF
DNA: TGTGCCAGCAGCCCTCCTACGGTATCTCATGGCTACACCTTC

D: -
length: 17
size: -
J: TRBJ2-1
V: TRBV4-3
CDR3: CASSQDEEGSAYNEQFF
DNA: TGCGCCAGCAGCCAAGATGAGGAGGGGTCGGCTTACAATGAGCAGTTCTTC